This TCR beta chain emerged from a study of T cell responses to AZD1222 COVID-19 vaccine. Study-level results: Just a handful of AZD1222 recipients were seropositive at baseline.

Trimming stripped 0 bases from V and 5 bases from J, with 8 bases between. CDR1 LGHNA and CDR2 YSLEER come from the germline V gene. The CDR3 is 15 amino acids. This clone appeared once. Its target is not known. The method was immunoSEQ multiplex PCR; TCRdb's version includes in-frame clones alone and lacks a portion of them. The sample lists some 160,000 clones; 85% to 95% were seen once. This specimen was peripheral blood, taken on day 0 of AZD1222 vaccination. The TCR was taken from an adult in good health. The chain joins TRBV4-3 to TRBJ1-6; D gene uncertain. The CDR3 nucleotides are TGCGCCAGCAGCCAAGATCAAGGGAATAATTCACCCCTCCACTTT. Translation gives CASSQDQGNNSPLHF.